This T cell receptor beta chain was sequenced in a study of blood T cell repertoires in COVID-19 (dated by TCRdb to 2020 to 2021). In the study overall: Samples covering the acute and convalescent phases of COVID-19 were provided by collaborators in the United States, Italy and Spain. The prospective study material was composed of cDNA or gDNA derived from T cells, B-cell-depleted T cells, or PBMCs. Deeply sampled blood TCRbeta repertoires from subjects exposed to, actively infected with, or recovered from COVID-19 were included in the dataset. The repertoires were released in a freely available public database meant as a resource for research on the immune response to SARS-CoV-2. Samples were obtained from the ongoing ImmuneRACE study (first 160 participants) and from 1,254 subjects provided by 6 global collaborators. Nearly every sample came with metadata listing a de-identified subject ID, COVID-19 status, age in years and sex. Where available, HLA class I and class II types were obtained from metadata supplied by the sample provider rather than from assay-based typing. What the authors observed across the whole study: How much clinical and demographic metadata was included differed by source and by participant, and the metadata was provided uncurated.

Participants in the prospective study were enrolled through a virtual design, were aged roughly 18 to 100 years, and lived in approximately 24 United States geographic areas. In the prospective study, cohorts were assigned on the basis of participant-reported clinical history obtained from a screening survey and a study questionnaire. ImmuneRACE Cohort 3 recovered participants were defined by two consecutive negative NP/OP PCR tests, healthcare professional clearance, or symptom resolution. Each participant in the prospective study had whole blood, serum and a nasopharyngeal or oropharyngeal swab collected by mobile phlebotomists. Participants in the prospective study had the option to provide additional blood draws and questionnaires over a roughly 2-month period. Before DNA extraction, prospective study blood samples were shipped either frozen or at room temperature. The immunoSEQ Assay, a bias-controlled multiplex PCR, was used to amplify TCRbeta CDR3 regions from genomic DNA. Under the source paper's analysis protocol: Within the assay, amplification of reference gene primers was used to estimate how many nucleated cells each sample contained. To quantify the absolute abundance of each unique TCRbeta CDR3 rearrangement, sequence reads were collapsed and filtered. For each sample, productive Simpson clonality was calculated as the square root of Simpson's diversity index over productive rearrangements. Here the immuneACCESS table is served through TCRdb, limited to in-frame sequences with V and J called. Missing clones are a known gap in these copies; in checked studies unresolved V genes cover under half, and the rest lacks a known reason. V and J calls and clone size are copied from that table; D and trimming were computed from the DNA. In this sample the table shows 250,000 to 300,000 clones, 80% to 95% of which occur a single time. Together, the top ten hold 0.95% to 1.2% of the sample.

CDR1 and CDR2 are read off the germline V gene (reference sequence) as WNHNN and SYGVQD. The V end gives up 11 bases and the J end 3 bases, leaving 6 bases in the junction not matched to a gene. From the cysteine up to the phenylalanine, the CDR3 has a length of 14 residues. The read is trimmed to its CDR3 DNA, 42 bases read in frame from base 1. As to this clone: Its specific antigen is unknown. Base qualities are not recorded, but no much larger clone differs from it by a single base.

The sequence is built from TRBV10-1 and TRBJ2-3, with TRBD2 matching 12 junction bases. The origin of this receptor is a young woman who had recovered from COVID-19. Source material: PBMCs or T cells enriched from blood (not recorded which). Here the CDR3 is given as CARWTSGVTDTQYF. In nucleotide form, the sequence is TGCGCCCGTTGGACTAGCGGGGTTACAGATACGCAGTATTTT.